The clone carrying this T cell receptor beta chain was observed a single time. Its antigen is still unknown. The record originates from a study of breast tumors, draining lymph nodes, adjacent tissues. Findings of the study overall: Compared with basal-like, luminal-like tumors shared significantly more repertoire with nontumor tissue.

Germline V gives CDR1 SQVTM, CDR2 ANQGSEA. With 4 bases removed from V and 3 bases from J, the gap between germline ends came to 22 bases. The CDR3 sequence is 17 residues long. TCRdb independently ran MiXCR on the multiplex PCR reads; one entry per CDR3 protein. Seen here are some 200,000 distinct CDR3 sequences, approximately 31% observed once, and the top ten hold roughly 4%. Samples came from axillary lymph nodes draining the breast cancer. The receptor's source is a female donor with breast cancer. Some clones in this sample may be carry-over from other donors' samples. Sequenced input: axillary lymph node tissue. The J gene is TRBJ1-3, the V gene TRBV29-1, with D perhaps TRBD1 (5 bases). The CDR3 sequence is CSVAVRGGPVNGNTIYF. The CDR3 DNA reads TGCAGCGTTGCCGTCCGGGGGGGACCGGTTAATGGAAACACCATATATTTT.